This T cell receptor (beta chain) was obtained from a study of T cell repertoires in aging, cancer and after chemotherapy. Study-level background: Donors were grouped into six age bands spanning 30 or younger through 70 or older. Approximately 8 million TCR reads were in the whole dataset.

The template was genomic DNA from peripheral blood, not RNA. The CDR3 runs to 18 residues. A mixed TRB-A/B primer pool amplified rearranged TRB by multiplex touch-down PCR. MiXCR, run by TCRdb on the multiplex PCR reads, gives a single entry per CDR3 protein. The repertoire holds roughly 9,300 distinct CDR3 sequences, around 44% seen once, with 1.5% to 2% in the top ten. In regard to this clonotype: Mismatch with germline at one junction end may stem from a read error.

Material: blood. The clonotype originates from a human donor in good health. The chain links TRBV12-3 or TRBV12-4 to TRBJ1-5; D is possibly TRBD1 (5 bases). DNA of the CDR3: TGTGCCAGCTCGTTCAGGGCCCCAATGTCCTTTAGCAATCAGCACCAGCATTTT. Translation gives CASSFRAPMSFSNQHQHF.